This TCR beta chain was recovered during a study of T cell responses to AZD1222 COVID-19 vaccine. As to this clone: Its antigen is as yet unknown.

Assay: immunoSEQ multiplex PCR; the TCRdb copy retains only in-frame clones and omits some. The sample contains just over 150,000 clones, 90% to 95% of which appear only once. Overall study findings and caveats: Donors were largely white British and mainly female; clonal diversity was possibly underestimated. In the spike-specific TCR repertoire, nearly half reportedly target unmutated variant regions.

The sequencing used peripheral blood, collected 28 days after the second AZD1222 dose. The receptor was derived from an adult who received the AZD1222 COVID-19 vaccine.

The chain's CDR3 is CATTSGLYEKLFF. DNA for the CDR3: TGTGCTACCACGTCCGGCCTCTATGAAAAACTGTTTTTT. The rearrangement links TRBV7-8 to TRBJ1-4; D remains ambiguous. Germline V gene data show CDR1 as SGHVS and CDR2 as FQNEAQ. The CDR3 is 13 amino acids.